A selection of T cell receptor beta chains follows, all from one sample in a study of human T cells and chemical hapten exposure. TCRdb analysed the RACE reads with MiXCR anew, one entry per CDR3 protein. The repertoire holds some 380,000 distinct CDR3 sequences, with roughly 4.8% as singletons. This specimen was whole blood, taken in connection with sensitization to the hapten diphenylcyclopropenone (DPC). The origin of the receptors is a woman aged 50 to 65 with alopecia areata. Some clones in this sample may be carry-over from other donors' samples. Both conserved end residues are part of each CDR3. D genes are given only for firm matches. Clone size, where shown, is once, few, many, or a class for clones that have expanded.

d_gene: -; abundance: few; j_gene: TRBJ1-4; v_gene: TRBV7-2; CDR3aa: CASSARGEKLFF; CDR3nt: TGTGCCAGCAGCGCCAGGGGAGAAAAACTGTTTTTT
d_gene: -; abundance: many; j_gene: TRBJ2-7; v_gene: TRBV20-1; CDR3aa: CSARDWSQAGYF; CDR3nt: TGCAGTGCTAGAGATTGGAGCCAAGCAGGGTACTTC
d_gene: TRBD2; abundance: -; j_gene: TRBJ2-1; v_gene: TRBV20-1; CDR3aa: CSARETSVIYNEQFF; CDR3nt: TGCAGTGCTAGAGAGACTAGCGTTATATACAATGAGCAGTTCTTC
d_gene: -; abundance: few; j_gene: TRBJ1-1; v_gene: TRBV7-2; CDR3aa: CASIPTVLNTEAFF; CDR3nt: TGTGCCAGCATCCCGACAGTTTTGAACACTGAAGCTTTCTTT
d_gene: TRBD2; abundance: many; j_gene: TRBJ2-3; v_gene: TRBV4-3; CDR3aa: CASKKLAGTPTDTQYF; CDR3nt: TGCGCCAGCAAGAAGCTAGCGGGGACCCCCACAGATACGCAGTATTTT
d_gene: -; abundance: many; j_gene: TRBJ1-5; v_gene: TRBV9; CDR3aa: CASSVEGGQPQHF; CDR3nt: TGTGCCAGCAGCGTAGAGGGGGGTCAGCCCCAGCATTTT
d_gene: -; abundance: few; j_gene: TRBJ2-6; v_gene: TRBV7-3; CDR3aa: CASSRRGQESSGANVLTF; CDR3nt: TGTGCCAGCAGCCGCCGAGGGCAGGAAAGCTCTGGGGCCAACGTCCTGACTTTC
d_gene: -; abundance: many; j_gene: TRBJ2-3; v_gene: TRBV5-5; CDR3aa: CASSAGGTAGTDTQYF; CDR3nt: TGTGCCAGCAGCGCCGGCGGGACAGCTGGCACAGATACGCAGTATTTT
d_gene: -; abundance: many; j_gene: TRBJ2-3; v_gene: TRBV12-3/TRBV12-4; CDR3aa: CASSFGVPDTQYF; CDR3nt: TGTGCCAGCAGTTTTGGGGTCCCAGATACGCAGTATTTT
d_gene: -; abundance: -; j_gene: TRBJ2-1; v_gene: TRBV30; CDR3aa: CAWSVASSYNEQFF; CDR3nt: TGTGCCTGGAGTGTAGCCAGCTCCTACAATGAGCAGTTCTTC
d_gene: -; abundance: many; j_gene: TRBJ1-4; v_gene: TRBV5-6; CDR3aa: CASSSPDLEAKLFF; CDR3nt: TGTGCCAGCAGTTCGCCAGACCTCGAAGCCAAACTGTTTTTT